The 17 T cell receptor beta chains below all came from one sample that was sequenced in a study of blood T cell repertoires in COVID-19. Profiled with immunoSEQ multiplex PCR; TCRdb holds only in-frame clones, not every one. The sample lists some 59,000 clones, 80% to 85% occurring once. Sequencing input: peripheral blood. The receptors shown here come from a man aged 25-40 years with COVID-19, enrolled during active disease.

V gene TRBV24-1 combines with J gene TRBJ1-1; TRBD1 aligns across 9 bases. J was trimmed by 7 bases and V by 4 bases; bases with no gene match: 18. CDR1 is KGHDR, CDR2 SFDVKD, per germline. The CDR3 runs 18 residues. The CDR3 DNA is TGTGCCACCAGTGACTCTTCCAGGACAGGGGCCCCGGCCGGTGAAGCTTTCTTT. Amino acid sequence: CATSDSSRTGAPAGEAFF.

The rearrangement links TRBV9 to TRBJ2-3, with 11 nucleotides matching TRBD2. The CDR3 contains 15 residues. Trimming cost V 4 bases and J 4 bases; bases outside gene matches: 5. CDR1 and CDR2 from the germline V gene are SGDLS and YYNGEE. The CDR3 DNA reads TGTGCCAGCAGCCCCGTTAGCGGGAGGGCAGATACGCAGTATTTT. Translation gives CASSPVSGRADTQYF.

V gene TRBV30 combines with J gene TRBJ1-6; D may be TRBD1 (6 bases). CDR3 size: 16 residues. V was cut by 3 bases and J by 2 bases, with 14 bases left in between. Germline V CDR1 and CDR2: GTSNPN, SVGIG (reference sequence). The CDR3 here is CAWRLQGATYNSPLHF. CDR3 DNA: TGTGCCTGGAGGTTACAGGGTGCCACCTATAATTCACCCCTCCACTTT.

The V and J genes are TRBV5-6 and TRBJ1-3; perhaps TRBD1 as D (5 bases). The germline CDR1 and CDR2 sequences are SGHDT and YYEEEE. The CDR3 is 16 residues long. V shed 3 bases and J shed 3 bases, with 16 bases lying between them. DNA for the CDR3: TGTGCCAGCAGCTGGCAGGGTCCCGTCGTTGGAAACACCATATATTTT. This sequence encodes CASSWQGPVVGNTIYF.

CDR3 coding DNA: TGCGCCAGCAGCCGCCTAGGTAGGGTCAGCGGGGCAGAAGATACGCAGTATTTT. This sequence encodes CASSRLGRVSGAEDTQYF. The chain recombines TRBV4-1 with TRBJ2-3, with 7 bases fitting TRBD2. Losses at the gene ends were 4 bases for V and 5 bases for J; bases not matched to a gene: 18. The CDR3 is 18 residues long. CDR1 is MGHRA and CDR2 is YSYEKL in the germline V gene.

This clone was recorded once. The chain joins TRBV6-4 to TRBJ2-3; D possibly corresponds to TRBD2 (5 bases). The CDR3 is 14 residues long. Germline-derived CDR1 and CDR2 are MRHNA and SNTAGT. V was pared by 2 bases and J by 6 bases, with 12 bases between. The CDR3 nucleotides read TGTGCCAGCAGTGACCCCGGGTCGGGGGATACGCAGTATTTT. Translation gives CASSDPGSGDTQYF.

This chain joins TRBV11-2 and TRBJ1-1; perhaps TRBD1 as D (6 bases). CDR3 size: 16 residues. Trimming cost V 5 bases and J 4 bases, with 20 bases left between them. In germline, CDR1 is SGHAT, CDR2 FQNNGV. This CDR3 is CASSLQSGEGGTEAFF. The CDR3 DNA sequence: TGTGCCAGCAGCCTACAATCCGGGGAGGGGGGCACTGAAGCTTTCTTT.

The chain employs TRBV9 and TRBJ1-2; D unclear. Trimming shortened V by 0 bases and J by 4 bases, and 4 bases separated the two germline ends. Germline V gene lookup returns CDR1 SGDLS and CDR2 YYNGEE. The CDR3 loop spans 12 amino acids. This CDR3 is CASSVASYGYTF. DNA for the CDR3: TGTGCCAGCAGCGTAGCTTCCTATGGCTACACCTTC.

The chain has TRBV19 and TRBJ1-6, with 10 nucleotides matching TRBD1. From germline, CDR1 is LNHDA and CDR2 SQIVND (reference sequence). The junction had 7 bases not matched to a gene; V was cut back by 6 bases and J by 5 bases. The CDR3 loop spans 16 amino acids. The CDR3 DNA reads as TGTGCCAGTAGCCCGGGACAGGGGTTCGATAATTCACCCCTCCACTTT. The encoded protein is CASSPGQGFDNSPLHF.

The J gene is TRBJ1-2, the V gene TRBV9, with a weak D call TRBD1 (5 bases). The CDR3 has 17 amino acids. V lost 0 bases to trimming and J lost 6 bases, with 21 bases between them. The germline CDR1 and CDR2 sequences are SGDLS and YYNGEE. CDR3 nucleotides: TGTGCCAGCAGCGTAGATTTGATTGGGAACAGGTTGAATGGCTACACCTTC. This translates into CASSVDLIGNRLNGYTF.

This clone was seen once. The DNA of the CDR3 is TGTGCCAGCAAACAGGGGGTGTACAATGAGCAGTTCTTC. It yields the protein CASKQGVYNEQFF. The J gene is TRBJ2-1, the V gene TRBV6-5, with 8 bases fitting TRBD1. The CDR3 runs to 13 residues. CDR1 MNHEY and CDR2 SVGAGI come from the germline V gene. Trimming at V came to 7 bases and at J to 4 bases, leaving 3 bases not matched to a gene.

The J gene is TRBJ2-1, the V gene TRBV5-1, with 7 bases matching TRBD1. The length of the CDR3 is 13 residues. Germline V lookup: CDR1 SGHRS, CDR2 YFSETQ. J lost 7 bases, V lost 0 bases, and 1 base had no gene match. The CDR3 protein is CASSLAQGNEQFF. The CDR3 nucleotides are TGCGCCAGCAGCTTGGCACAGGGGAATGAGCAGTTCTTC.

This chain uses TRBV19 with TRBJ2-1; the match to TRBD2 covers 11 bases. CDR3 length equals 12 residues. Trimming cost V 5 bases and J 15 bases; bases outside gene matches: 6. CDR1 and CDR2 (germline): LNHDA, SQIVND (reference sequence). The CDR3 here is CASSSSGRMPFF. The CDR3 DNA is TGTGCCAGTAGTTCTAGCGGGAGGATGCCGTTCTTC.

V usage is TRBV6-5 and J usage is TRBJ1-2; TRBD1 matches 8 bases. Germline CDR1 is MNHEY and CDR2 is SVGAGI. The CDR3 has 14 residues. J was trimmed by 6 bases and V by 5 bases; bases with no gene match: 8. The CDR3 protein is CASSNNRGAHGYTF. CDR3 nucleotide sequence: TGTGCCAGCAGTAACAACAGGGGGGCGCATGGCTACACCTTC.

V usage is TRBV11-2 and J usage is TRBJ2-3; 10 bases map to TRBD2. CDR1 and CDR2 (germline): SGHAT, FQNNGV. The CDR3 consists of 17 residues. V lost 8 bases and J lost 1; bases outside the gene matches: 12. CDR3 region: CASEPGLAMGGTDTQYF. CDR3 DNA sequence: TGTGCCAGCGAGCCGGGACTAGCGATGGGTGGCACAGATACGCAGTATTTT.

V and J are TRBV11-1 and TRBJ2-1, with D possibly being TRBD1 (5 bases). CDR3 length equals 16 residues. V was shortened by 5 bases and J by 7 bases, with 21 bases between the two germline ends. CDR1 and CDR2 from the germline V gene are SGHAT and FQDESV (reference sequence). In DNA, the CDR3 is TGTGCCAGCAGCCCAAGGAGTGGGGCGGAAGGGAATGAGCAGTTCTTC. This encodes CASSPRSGAEGNEQFF.

The table lists this clone with a few counts. This chain uses TRBV6-5 with TRBJ1-1, with 7 bases identical to TRBD1. This CDR3 contains 13 residues. The V segment lost 6 bases and the J segment 4 bases; nucleotides outside the gene matches: 5. Looked up from germline, CDR1 is MNHEY and CDR2 is SVGAGI. The CDR3 DNA is TGTGCCAGCAGCCCGACAGGGATCACTGAAGCTTTCTTT. Translating gives CASSPTGITEAFF.